These 2 T cell receptor beta chains originate from one sample sequenced in a study of beta chain features in type 1 diabetes. Since all of the isolated RNA was reverse transcribed, expressed TCRB transcripts were what got sequenced. Profiling relied on immunoSEQ multiplex PCR, and the TCRdb table lists in-frame clones only, not all of them. The sample lists some 500,000 clones, about an eighth occurring once. Sequenced: naive CD4+ T cells from blood. These receptors were taken from a young woman in good health.

This clone was observed a few times. This chain connects TRBV27 to TRBJ2-1, with D possibly matching TRBD1 (5 bases). Trimming pared 5 bases from V and 3 bases from J, leaving 8 bases between. The germline gives CDR1 MNHEY, CDR2 SMNVEV (reference sequence). CDR3 size: 13 residues. The CDR3 protein is CASSPGFYNEQFF. The CDR3 DNA reads as TGTGCCAGCAGTCCAGGGTTCTACAATGAGCAGTTCTTC.

The table lists this clone with a few counts. This sequence joins TRBV5-8 and TRBJ2-3; 11 bases map to TRBD2. V shed 7 bases, J shed 2 bases, and the junction held 9 bases outside the gene matches. Germline V CDR1 and CDR2: SGHTS, YDEGEE. This CDR3 has 16 amino acids. CDR3: CASGDRLAGFTDTQYF. CDR3 nucleotide sequence: TGTGCCAGCGGCGATAGACTAGCGGGGTTCACAGATACGCAGTATTTT.